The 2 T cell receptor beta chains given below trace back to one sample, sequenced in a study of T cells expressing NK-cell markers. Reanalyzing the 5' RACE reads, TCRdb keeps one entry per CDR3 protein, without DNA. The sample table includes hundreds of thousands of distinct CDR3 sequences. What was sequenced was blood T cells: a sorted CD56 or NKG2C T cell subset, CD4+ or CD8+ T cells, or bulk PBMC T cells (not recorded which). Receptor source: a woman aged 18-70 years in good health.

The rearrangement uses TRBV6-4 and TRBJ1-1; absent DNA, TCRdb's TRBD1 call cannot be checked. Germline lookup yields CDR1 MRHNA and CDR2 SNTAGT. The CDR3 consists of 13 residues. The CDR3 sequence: CASSVTGGSEAFF.

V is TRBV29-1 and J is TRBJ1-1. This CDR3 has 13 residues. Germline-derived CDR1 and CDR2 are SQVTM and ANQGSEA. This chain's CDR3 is CSVVRDLNTEAFF. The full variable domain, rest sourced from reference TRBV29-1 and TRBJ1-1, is SAVISQKPSRDICQRGTSLTIQCQVDSQVTMMFWYRQQPGQSLTLIATANQGSEATYESGFVIDKFPISRPNLTFSTLTVSNMSPEDSSIYLCSVVRDLNTEAFFGQGTRLTVV.